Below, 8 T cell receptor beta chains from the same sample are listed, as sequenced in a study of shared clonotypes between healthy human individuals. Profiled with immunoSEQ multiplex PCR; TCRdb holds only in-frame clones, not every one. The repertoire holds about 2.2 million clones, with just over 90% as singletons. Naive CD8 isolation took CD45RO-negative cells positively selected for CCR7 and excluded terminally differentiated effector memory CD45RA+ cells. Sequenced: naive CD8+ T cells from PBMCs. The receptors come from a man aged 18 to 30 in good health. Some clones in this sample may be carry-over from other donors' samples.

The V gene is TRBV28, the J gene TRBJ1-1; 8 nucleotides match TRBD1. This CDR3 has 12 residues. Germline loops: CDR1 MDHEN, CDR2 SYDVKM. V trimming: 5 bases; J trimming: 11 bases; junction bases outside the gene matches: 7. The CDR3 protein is CASSQGQGLAFF. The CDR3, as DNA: TGTGCCAGCAGTCAAGGACAGGGTTTGGCTTTCTTT.

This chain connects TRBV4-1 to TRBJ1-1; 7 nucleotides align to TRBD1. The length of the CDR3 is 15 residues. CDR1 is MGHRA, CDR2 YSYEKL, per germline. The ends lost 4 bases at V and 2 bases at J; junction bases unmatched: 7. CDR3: CASSLFGQANTEAFF. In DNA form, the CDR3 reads TGCGCCAGCAGCCTTTTCGGACAGGCAAACACTGAAGCTTTCTTT.

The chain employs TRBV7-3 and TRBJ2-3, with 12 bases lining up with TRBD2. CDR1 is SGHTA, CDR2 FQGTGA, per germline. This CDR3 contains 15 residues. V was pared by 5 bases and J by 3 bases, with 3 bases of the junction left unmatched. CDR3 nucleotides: TGTGCCAGCAGCCAGGGGACTAGCGGGACAGATACGCAGTATTTT. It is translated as CASSQGTSGTDTQYF.

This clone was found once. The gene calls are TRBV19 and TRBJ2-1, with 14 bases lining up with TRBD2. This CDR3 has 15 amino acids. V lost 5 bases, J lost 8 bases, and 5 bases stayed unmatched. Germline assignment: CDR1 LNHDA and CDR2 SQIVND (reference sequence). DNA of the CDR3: TGTGCCAGTAGTGCCCCGGGACTAGCGGGAGATGAGCAGTTCTTC. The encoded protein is CASSAPGLAGDEQFF.

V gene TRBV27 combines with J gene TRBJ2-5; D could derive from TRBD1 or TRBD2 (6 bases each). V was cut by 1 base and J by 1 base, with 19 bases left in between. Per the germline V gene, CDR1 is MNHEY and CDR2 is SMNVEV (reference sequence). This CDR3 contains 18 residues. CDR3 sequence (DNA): TGTGCCAGCAGTTTATTGGGGGGCGGACTCGACCCCCAAGAGACCCAGTACTTC. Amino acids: CASSLLGGGLDPQETQYF.

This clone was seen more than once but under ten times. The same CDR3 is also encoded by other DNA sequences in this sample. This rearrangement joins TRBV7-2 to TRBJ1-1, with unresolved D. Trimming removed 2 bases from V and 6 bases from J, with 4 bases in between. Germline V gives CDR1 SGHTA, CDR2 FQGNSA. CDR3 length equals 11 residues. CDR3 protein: CASSLSPEAFF. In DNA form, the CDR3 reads TGTGCCAGCAGCTTATCTCCTGAAGCTTTCTTT.

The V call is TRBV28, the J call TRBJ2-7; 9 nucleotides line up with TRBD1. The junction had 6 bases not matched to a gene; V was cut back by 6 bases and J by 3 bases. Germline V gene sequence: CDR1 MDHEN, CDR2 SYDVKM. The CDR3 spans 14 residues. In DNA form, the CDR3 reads TGTGCCAGCAGCGAAACAGGGGGCGACTACGAGCAGTACTTC. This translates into CASSETGGDYEQYF.

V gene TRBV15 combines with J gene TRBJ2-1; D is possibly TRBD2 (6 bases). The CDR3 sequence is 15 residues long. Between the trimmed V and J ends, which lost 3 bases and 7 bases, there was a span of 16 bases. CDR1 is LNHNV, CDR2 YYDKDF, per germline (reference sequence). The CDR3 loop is CATSSGGGVRNEQFF. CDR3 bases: TGTGCCACCAGCAGTGGCGGAGGGGTTCGAAATGAGCAGTTCTTC.